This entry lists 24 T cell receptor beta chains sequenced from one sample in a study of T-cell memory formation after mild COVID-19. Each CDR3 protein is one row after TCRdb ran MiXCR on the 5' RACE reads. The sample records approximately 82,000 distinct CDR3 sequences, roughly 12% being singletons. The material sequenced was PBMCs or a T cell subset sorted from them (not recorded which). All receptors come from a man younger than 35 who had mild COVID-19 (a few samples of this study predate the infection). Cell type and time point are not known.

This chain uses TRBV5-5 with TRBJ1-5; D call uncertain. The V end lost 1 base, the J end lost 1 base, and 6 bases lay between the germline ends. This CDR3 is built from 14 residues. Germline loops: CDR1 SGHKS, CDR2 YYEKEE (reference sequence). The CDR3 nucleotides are TGTGCCAGCAGCTTGTCGTTCAGCAATCAGCCCCAGCATTTT. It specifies CASSLSFSNQPQHF. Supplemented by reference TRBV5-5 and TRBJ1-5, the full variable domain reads DAGVTQSPTHLIKTRGQQVTLRCSPISGHKSVSWYQQVLGQGPQFIFQYYEKEERGRGNFPDRFSARQFPNYSSELNVNALLLGDSALYLCASSLSFSNQPQHFGDGTRLSIL.

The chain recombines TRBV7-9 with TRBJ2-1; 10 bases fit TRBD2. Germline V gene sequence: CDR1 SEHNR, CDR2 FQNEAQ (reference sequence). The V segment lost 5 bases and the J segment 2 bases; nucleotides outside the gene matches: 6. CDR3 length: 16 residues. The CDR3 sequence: CASSELSGGTYNEQFF. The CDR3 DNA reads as TGTGCCAGCAGCGAGCTTAGCGGGGGGACCTACAATGAGCAGTTCTTC.

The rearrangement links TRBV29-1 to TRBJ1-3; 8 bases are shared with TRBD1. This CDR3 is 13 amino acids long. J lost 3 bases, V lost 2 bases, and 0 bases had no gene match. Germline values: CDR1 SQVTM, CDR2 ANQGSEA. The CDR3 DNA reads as TGCAGCGTTGAAACAGGGGGTGGAAACACCATATATTTT. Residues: CSVETGGGNTIYF. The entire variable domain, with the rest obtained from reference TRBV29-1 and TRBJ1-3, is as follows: SAVISQKPSRDICQRGTSLTIQCQVDSQVTMMFWYRQQPGQSLTLIATANQGSEATYESGFVIDKFPISRPNLTFSTLTVSNMSPEDSSIYLCSVETGGGNTIYFGEGSWLTVV.

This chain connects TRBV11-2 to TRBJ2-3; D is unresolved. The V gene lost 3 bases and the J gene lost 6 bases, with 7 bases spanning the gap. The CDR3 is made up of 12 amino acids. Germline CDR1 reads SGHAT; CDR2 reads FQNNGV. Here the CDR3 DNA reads TGTGCCAGCAGCTTTTTGGAGGATACGCAGTATTTT. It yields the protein CASSFLEDTQYF.

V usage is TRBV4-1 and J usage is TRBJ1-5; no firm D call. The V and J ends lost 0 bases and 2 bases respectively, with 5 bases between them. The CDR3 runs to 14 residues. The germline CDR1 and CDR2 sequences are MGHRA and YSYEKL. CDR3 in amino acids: CASSQDAGNQPQHF. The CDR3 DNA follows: TGCGCCAGCAGCCAAGATGCGGGCAATCAGCCCCAGCATTTT.

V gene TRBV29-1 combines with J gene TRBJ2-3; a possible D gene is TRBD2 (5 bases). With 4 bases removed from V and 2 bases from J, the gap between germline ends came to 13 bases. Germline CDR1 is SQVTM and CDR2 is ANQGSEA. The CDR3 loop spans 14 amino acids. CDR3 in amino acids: CSVVQTDYTDTQYF. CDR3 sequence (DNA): TGCAGCGTTGTCCAAACAGACTACACAGATACGCAGTATTTT.

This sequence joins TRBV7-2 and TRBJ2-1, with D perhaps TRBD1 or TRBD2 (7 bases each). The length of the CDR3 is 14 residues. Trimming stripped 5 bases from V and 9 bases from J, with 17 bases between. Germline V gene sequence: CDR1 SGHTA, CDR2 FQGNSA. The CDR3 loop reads CASSQGGGLPEQFF. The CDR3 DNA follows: TGTGCCAGCAGCCAGGGGGGGGGGCTCCCTGAGCAGTTCTTC.

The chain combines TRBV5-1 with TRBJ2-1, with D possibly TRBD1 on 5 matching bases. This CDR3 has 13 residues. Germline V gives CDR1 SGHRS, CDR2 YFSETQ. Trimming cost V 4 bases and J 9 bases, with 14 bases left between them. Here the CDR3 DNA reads TGCGCCAGCAGCATGGCAGGGTCAGTTGAGCAGTTCTTC. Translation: CASSMAGSVEQFF.

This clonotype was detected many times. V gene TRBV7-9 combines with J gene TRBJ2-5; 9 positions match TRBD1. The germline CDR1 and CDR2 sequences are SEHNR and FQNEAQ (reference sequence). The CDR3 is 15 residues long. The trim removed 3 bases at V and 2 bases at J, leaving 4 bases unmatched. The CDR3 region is CASSLEQGAQETQYF. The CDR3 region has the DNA TGTGCCAGCAGCTTGGAACAGGGGGCGCAAGAGACCCAGTACTTC.

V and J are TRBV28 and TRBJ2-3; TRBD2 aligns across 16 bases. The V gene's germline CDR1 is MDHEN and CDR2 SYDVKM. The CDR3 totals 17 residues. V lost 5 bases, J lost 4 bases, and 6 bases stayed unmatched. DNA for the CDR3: TGTGCCAGCAGTCCCCCGGGACTAGCGGGGGGGGCAGATACGCAGTATTTT. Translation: CASSPPGLAGGADTQYF.

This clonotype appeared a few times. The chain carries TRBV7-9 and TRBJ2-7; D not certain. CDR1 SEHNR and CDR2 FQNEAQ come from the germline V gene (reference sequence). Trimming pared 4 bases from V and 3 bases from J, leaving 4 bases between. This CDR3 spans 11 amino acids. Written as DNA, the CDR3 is TGTGCCAGCAGCTGGAACTACGAGCAGTACTTC. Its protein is CASSWNYEQYF.

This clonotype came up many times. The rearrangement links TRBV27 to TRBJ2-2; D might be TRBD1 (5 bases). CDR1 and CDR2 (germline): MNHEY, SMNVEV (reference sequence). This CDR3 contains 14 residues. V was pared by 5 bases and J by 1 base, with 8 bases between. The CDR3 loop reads CASSEDRNTGELFF. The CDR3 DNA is TGTGCCAGCAGTGAAGACAGGAACACCGGGGAGCTGTTTTTT.

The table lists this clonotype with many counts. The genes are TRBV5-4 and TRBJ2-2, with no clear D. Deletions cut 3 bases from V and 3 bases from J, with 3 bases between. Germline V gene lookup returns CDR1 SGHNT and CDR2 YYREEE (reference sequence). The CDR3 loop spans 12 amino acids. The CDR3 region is CASSSYTGELFF. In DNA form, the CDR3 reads TGTGCCAGCAGCTCTTACACCGGGGAGCTGTTTTTT.

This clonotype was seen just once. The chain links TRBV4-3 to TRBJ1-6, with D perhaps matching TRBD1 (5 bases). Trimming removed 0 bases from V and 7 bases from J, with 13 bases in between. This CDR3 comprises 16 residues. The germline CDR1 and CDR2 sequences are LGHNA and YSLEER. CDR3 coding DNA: TGCGCCAGCAGCCAAGATCGGGGCTGTCCCAATTCACCCCTCCACTTT. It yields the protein CASSQDRGCPNSPLHF.

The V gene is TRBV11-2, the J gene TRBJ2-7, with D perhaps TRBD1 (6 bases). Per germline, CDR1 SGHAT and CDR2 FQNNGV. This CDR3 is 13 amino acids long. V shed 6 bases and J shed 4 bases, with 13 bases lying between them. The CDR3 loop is CASSPPGQYEQYV. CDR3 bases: TGTGCCAGCAGTCCTCCGGGACAATACGAGCAGTACGTC.

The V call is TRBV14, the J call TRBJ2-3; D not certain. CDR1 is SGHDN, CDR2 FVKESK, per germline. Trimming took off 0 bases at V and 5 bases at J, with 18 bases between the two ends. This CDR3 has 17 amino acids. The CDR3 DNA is TGTGCCAGCAGCCAAGATGGCGGCCTGGTGTTTCAAGATACGCAGTATTTT. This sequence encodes CASSQDGGLVFQDTQYF. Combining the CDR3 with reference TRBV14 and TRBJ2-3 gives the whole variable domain EAGVTQFPSHSVIEKGQTVTLRCDPISGHDNLYWYRRVMGKEIKFLLHFVKESKQDESGMPNNRFLAERTGGTYSTLKVQPAELEDSGVYFCASSQDGGLVFQDTQYFGPGTRLTVL.

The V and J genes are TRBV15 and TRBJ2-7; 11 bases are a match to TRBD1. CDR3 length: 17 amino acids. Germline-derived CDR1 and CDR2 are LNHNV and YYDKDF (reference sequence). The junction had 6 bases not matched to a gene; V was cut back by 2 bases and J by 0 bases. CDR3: CATSRKRTGGTSYEQYF. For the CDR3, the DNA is TGTGCCACCAGCAGAAAGCGGACAGGGGGCACCTCCTACGAGCAGTACTTC.

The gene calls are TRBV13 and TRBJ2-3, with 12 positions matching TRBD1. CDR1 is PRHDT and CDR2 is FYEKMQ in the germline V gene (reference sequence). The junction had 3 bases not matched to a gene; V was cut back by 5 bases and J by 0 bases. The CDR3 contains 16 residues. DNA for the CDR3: TGTGCCAGCAGCCTGGGACAGGGGGCTAGCACAGATACGCAGTATTTT. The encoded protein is CASSLGQGASTDTQYF.

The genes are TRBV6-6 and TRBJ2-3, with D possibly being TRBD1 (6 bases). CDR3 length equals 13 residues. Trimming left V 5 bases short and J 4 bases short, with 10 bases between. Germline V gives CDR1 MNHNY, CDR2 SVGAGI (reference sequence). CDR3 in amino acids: CASSGGGPDTQYF. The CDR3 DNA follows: TGTGCCAGCAGTGGGGGCGGTCCAGATACGCAGTATTTT.

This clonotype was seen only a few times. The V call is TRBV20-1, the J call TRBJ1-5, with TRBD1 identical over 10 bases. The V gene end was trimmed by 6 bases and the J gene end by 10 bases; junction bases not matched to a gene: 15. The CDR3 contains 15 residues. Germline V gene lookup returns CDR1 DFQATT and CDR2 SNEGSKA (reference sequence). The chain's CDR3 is CSATSGTGVSLPQHF. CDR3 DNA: TGCAGTGCAACCTCCGGGACAGGGGTTTCACTTCCCCAGCATTTT.

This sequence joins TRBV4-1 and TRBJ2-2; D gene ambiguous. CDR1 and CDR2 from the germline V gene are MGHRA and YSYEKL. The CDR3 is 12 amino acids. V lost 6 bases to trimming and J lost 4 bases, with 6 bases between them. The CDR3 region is CASRPFTGELFF. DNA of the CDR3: TGCGCCAGCAGACCGTTCACCGGGGAGCTGTTTTTT.

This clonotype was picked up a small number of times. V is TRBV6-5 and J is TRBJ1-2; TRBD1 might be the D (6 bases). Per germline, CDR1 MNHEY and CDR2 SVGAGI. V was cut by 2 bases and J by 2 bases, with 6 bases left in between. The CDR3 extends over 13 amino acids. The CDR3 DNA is TGTGCCAGCAGTTACACAGGGAACTATGGCTACACCTTC. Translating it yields CASSYTGNYGYTF.

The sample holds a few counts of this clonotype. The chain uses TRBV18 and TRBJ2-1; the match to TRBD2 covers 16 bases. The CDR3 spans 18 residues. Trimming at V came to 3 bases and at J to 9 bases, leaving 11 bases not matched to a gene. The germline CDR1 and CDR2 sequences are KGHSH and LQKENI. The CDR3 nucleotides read TGTGCCAGCTCACCGGGACTAGCGGGGGGGCCTCCCACAGGTGAGCAGTTCTTC. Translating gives CASSPGLAGGPPTGEQFF.

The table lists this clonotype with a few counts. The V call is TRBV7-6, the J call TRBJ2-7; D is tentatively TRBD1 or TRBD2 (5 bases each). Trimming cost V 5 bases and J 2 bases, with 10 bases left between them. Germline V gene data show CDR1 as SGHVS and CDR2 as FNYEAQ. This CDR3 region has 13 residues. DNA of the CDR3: TGTGCCAGCAGCATTGGGACGACCTACGAGCAGTACTTC. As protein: CASSIGTTYEQYF.